This entry concerns a single T cell receptor (beta chain). This receptor's antigen is unknown. The sample holds no much larger clone one base away, and base qualities are not on file. The sample originates from a study of beta chain features in type 1 diabetes listed by TCRdb under 2018. With regard to the full study: No differences in mean age, gender distribution, total cell number or subset yield were found between patients and healthy donors. Across all samples, around 100 million sorted cells were examined, and cell number per subset correlated strongly with RNA yield. The study compared the TCRB repertoires of sorted circulating CD4+ T cell subsets in recently diagnosed type 1 diabetes patients with those in matched healthy donors. Naive and central memory subsets were obtained from all 30 or so donors, but regulatory and stem cell-like memory subsets were isolated from only 8 patients and roughly 8 healthy donors.

The entire amount of isolated RNA was reverse transcribed using the High Capacity cDNA Reverse Transcription Kit, so the sequenced TCRB transcripts were expressed ones. Deep immunoSEQ sequencing was performed on naive, central memory and regulatory T cell samples, with an average of about 3.57 million total reads per sample. After sorted cells were lysed in RLT buffer, RNA was extracted with DNase-treated RNeasy Micro or Mini kits, with the choice depending on cell number. Each cell subset was processed separately to prevent cross-contamination, with patient and healthy donor samples processed together. The immunoSEQ multiplex PCR was used to amplify TCRB sequences from cDNA, generating 87-bp fragments that spanned the CDR3 region. Sequencing of the amplicons was performed on the Illumina HiSeq platform. On the study's bioinformatics: Synthetic template baselines were used to correct PCR bias computationally, reads within Hamming distance 2 were collapsed, and singletons that could not be merged were discarded. Reads were aligned to IMGT to assign V, D and J genes, CDR3 length, and insertions or deletions at six rearrangement sites. Within each subset, clonotype counts were normalized to the number of sorted cells before true diversity and Gini coefficients were calculated with the tcR R package. Repertoire sharing was quantified using the overlap coefficient calculated on TCRB nucleotide sequences. Out-of-frame TCRB sequences from naive cells were analyzed as a proxy for the pre-selection repertoire. The immuneACCESS repertoire file appears here via TCRdb, limited to in-frame rearrangements. These files lack a portion of the clones; in checked studies, under half of the deficit traces to unresolved V genes, and the cause of the others is not known. From that table come the V and J calls and clone size; the DNA was used to work out D and trimming. This sample has fewer than 900,000 clones in its table, and roughly a sixth of those were observed once. The ten largest clones add up to 0.023% of the sample.

What the work shows at the level of the full study, not this receptor alone: Fewer insertions and more nucleotide deletions at VDJ recombination sites were observed in patients with type 1 diabetes, implying thymic rearrangement abnormalities. Naive, central memory and regulatory TCRB repertoires appeared more similar among patients than among healthy donors. Because the HLA sub-analyses included only small numbers of individuals, any influence of HLA type on TCRB rearrangement was left unresolved. Shorter templates might be favored by PCR, yet because patient and control samples were amplified and corrected together, any such skew would affect both groups equally. A moderate but significant shortening of TCRB CDR3 length was observed in type 1 diabetes patients in all four CD4+ subsets. Because cDNA was sequenced instead of genomic DNA, activated cells with high expression could be over-represented, although the groups did not differ in activation or CD3 levels.

Each donor gave one peripheral blood draw, roughly 110 mL on average, collected into heparinised tubes. Naive, central memory, regulatory and stem cell-like memory CD4+ T cells were sorted on a BD FACSAria II using a panel including CD45RO, CCR7, CD25, CD127, CD95 and CD27. A purity above 98% was achieved for all sorted populations. PBMCs were isolated immediately by Lymphoprep density gradient centrifugation and stained directly without culture. So that batch effects would be minimized, each experiment stained and sorted samples in pairs, pairing one healthy donor with one patient. This receptor was identified in a woman aged 18-35 years in good health. The sequencing input was naive CD4+ T cells from blood. The sample's cell subset or site, from its label and the paper: true naive CD4+ T cells.

In nucleotides, the sequence is TGTGCCAGTCGGCGGACTAGCGGGAGTGCTGCCGGGGAGCTGTTTTTT. It encodes CASRRTSGSAAGELFF. The sequence is built from TRBV19 and TRBJ2-2; 13 middle bases align to TRBD2. Taken from cysteine to phenylalanine, the CDR3 has 16 residues. Only the CDR3 part of the read is kept: 48 bases, read in frame from the first base. The germline V gene (reference sequence) sets CDR1 to LNHDA and CDR2 to SQIVND. Germline trimming amounts to 8 bases on V and 6 bases on J, with 9 as the count of junction bases outside the gene matches.